This entry concerns a single T cell receptor (beta chain). Its antigen target is currently unknown. Per-base qualities were not stored, and no clone one base away is much larger. The data are from a study of blood T cell repertoires in COVID-19 (dated by TCRdb to about 2020). Notes on the research overall: Samples from collaborators originated in the United States, Italy and Spain and spanned both the acute and convalescent phases of COVID-19. The prospective study material was composed of cDNA or gDNA derived from T cells, B-cell-depleted T cells, or PBMCs. Subjects who had been exposed to COVID-19, were actively infected with it, or had recovered from it provided the deeply sampled blood TCRbeta repertoires that made up the dataset. The repertoires were released in a freely available public database intended as a resource for research on the immune response to SARS-CoV-2. Samples were obtained from the ongoing ImmuneRACE study (first 160 participants) and from 950 to 1,500 subjects provided by 6 global collaborators. Nearly every sample came with metadata listing a de-identified subject ID, COVID-19 status, age in years and sex. HLA class I and class II types, where available, came from metadata supplied by the sample provider rather than from assay-based typing.

TCRbeta CDR3 regions were amplified from genomic DNA by means of the immunoSEQ Assay, a bias-controlled multiplex PCR. On the study's bioinformatics: Within the assay, amplification of reference gene primers was used to estimate how many nucleated cells each sample contained. Sequence reads were collapsed and filtered to measure the absolute abundance of every unique TCRbeta CDR3 rearrangement. Productive Simpson clonality was computed per sample as the square root of Simpson's diversity index over productive rearrangements. Held by TCRdb, this immuneACCESS table contains in-frame sequences only and omits some clones. Under half of the omission traces to an unresolved V gene where checked; the cause of the rest is unknown. Clone size and the V and J calls come from that table; the DNA yielded D and trimming. For this sample the table gives about 320,000 clones, of which about 90% were detected only once. The ten largest clones take up around 6% of the sample.

From its cysteine to its phenylalanine, the CDR3 spans 14 amino acids. The entry retains the CDR3 DNA only, 42 bases that are in frame from base 1. The germline ends are 13 bases apart after V is trimmed by 3 bases and J by 5 bases. CDR1 MNHNS and CDR2 SASEGT are derived from the germline V gene. The study at large found these results: The amount of clinical and demographic metadata varied by source and participant and was provided uncurated.

A second Seattle source provided samples from volunteer blood donors who had recovered from COVID-19. The collaborating institutions used their own protocols to collect whole blood in K2EDTA tubes. For TCRbeta analysis, collaborators shipped samples as frozen whole blood, isolated PBMCs, or DNA extracted from either of those sample types. The sample consisted of peripheral blood. This chain is built from TRBV6-1 and TRBJ1-2; possibly the D gene is TRBD1, per 5 matching bases. The clonotype was recovered from a man younger than 35 who had recovered from COVID-19. The nucleotide sequence reads as follows: TGTGCCAGCAGTGACCGACCAGCAGGGTATGGCTACACCTTC. The encoded protein is CASSDRPAGYGYTF.